The 32 T cell receptor beta chains given below trace back to one sample, sequenced in a study of CD8 T cells in ankylosing spondylitis. Study observations and caveats: Ankylosing spondylitis blood appeared to be characterized by a TCR beta motif of eight or nine highly homologous variants.

No antigen is known for these receptors. In TCRdb, the 5' RACE reads were re-called with MiXCR into one record per CDR3 protein. The table lists fewer than 750,000 distinct CDR3 sequences, roughly 20% of them singletons. The material sequenced was blood, either unsorted or a sorted T cell fraction (not recorded which). The receptors were sampled from a male donor with ankylosing spondylitis.

This clonotype was detected ten times or more. The chain uses TRBV12-3 or TRBV12-4 and TRBJ2-7; D is perhaps TRBD1 (6 bases). The CDR3 has 12 residues. V was pared by 3 bases and J by 6 bases, with 9 bases between. In DNA form, the CDR3 reads TGTGCCAGCAGTTTTGTGACAGGCGAGCAGTACTTC. Protein: CASSFVTGEQYF.

This clonotype was seen repeatedly, ten times or more. The genes are TRBV12-3 or TRBV12-4 and TRBJ2-5; 13 bases are a match to TRBD2. Germline trimming cut 5 bases from V and 5 bases from J; bases unmatched to any gene: 5. This CDR3 is 15 amino acids long. The CDR3: CASSRTSGSGETQYF. As DNA, the CDR3 is TGTGCCAGCAGTCGGACTAGCGGGAGTGGTGAGACCCAGTACTTC.

The gene calls are TRBV20-1 and TRBJ2-3, with 8 bases aligning to TRBD2. From germline, CDR1 is DFQATT and CDR2 SNEGSKA (reference sequence). The ends lost 4 bases at V and 2 bases at J; junction bases unmatched: 17. This CDR3 comprises 18 residues. The CDR3 nucleotides are TGCAGTGCTACACAAGTTCCACCCGGGGGGGGTTACACAGATACGCAGTATTTT. Its translation is CSATQVPPGGGYTDTQYF.

This clonotype was picked up a small number of times. The chain recombines TRBV6-5 with TRBJ2-5, with TRBD1 identical over 8 bases. The V segment lost 5 bases and the J segment 4 bases; nucleotides outside the gene matches: 12. The CDR3 sequence is 16 residues long. The germline gives CDR1 MNHEY, CDR2 SVGAGI. CDR3 loop: CASSRPSSGGRETQYF. The CDR3 nucleotides are TGTGCCAGCAGTAGACCGAGTTCAGGGGGCCGAGAGACCCAGTACTTC.

This chain links TRBV12-3 or TRBV12-4 with TRBJ1-1; tentative D call: TRBD1 (5 bases). CDR3 length: 15 residues. V lost 0 bases, J lost 6 bases, and 14 bases lay in between. CDR3 protein: CASSLAGRAVSEAFF. DNA of the CDR3: TGTGCCAGCAGTTTAGCGGGCAGGGCCGTCTCTGAAGCTTTCTTT.

The V gene is TRBV15, the J gene TRBJ1-4; D gene uncertain. The CDR3 has 16 residues. Germline loops: CDR1 LNHNV, CDR2 YYDKDF (reference sequence). V was trimmed by 0 bases and J by 8 bases, leaving 16 bases between them. DNA of the CDR3: TGTGCCACCAGCAGAGATCGGAGGGTGAGGTACGAAAAACTGTTTTTT. Translated: CATSRDRRVRYEKLFF.

The chain recombines TRBV11-2 with TRBJ2-1; D assignment may be TRBD1 or TRBD2 (6 bases each). This CDR3 region has 16 residues. V was clipped by 1 base and J by 9 bases, with 19 bases between them. Germline values: CDR1 SGHAT, CDR2 FQNNGV. CDR3 sequence: CASSLVVGGGLGEQFF. The CDR3 bases are TGTGCCAGCAGCTTAGTAGTGGGGGGCGGCTTGGGTGAGCAGTTCTTC.

The chain combines TRBV5-4 with TRBJ1-3; D is unresolved. This CDR3 spans 13 amino acids. The V and J ends lost 6 bases and 1 base respectively, with 8 bases between them. The germline gives CDR1 SGHNT, CDR2 YYREEE (reference sequence). This chain's CDR3 is CASNGDSGNTIYF. The CDR3 DNA reads TGTGCCAGCAATGGGGATTCTGGAAACACCATATATTTT.

The chain carries TRBV20-1 and TRBJ2-4, with D perhaps TRBD1 (6 bases). Germline V gene sequence: CDR1 DFQATT, CDR2 SNEGSKA (reference sequence). V was pared by 6 bases and J by 1 base, with 10 bases between. The CDR3 runs 13 residues. The CDR3 loop reads CSAMGAAKNIQYF. The CDR3 DNA reads TGCAGTGCAATGGGGGCGGCCAAAAACATTCAGTACTTC.

This clonotype appeared a few times. The rearrangement joins TRBV7-9 to TRBJ2-7, with 7 positions matching TRBD2. With V trimmed by 4 bases and J by 4 bases, 13 bases remained unmatched. CDR1 SEHNR and CDR2 FQNEAQ come from the germline V gene (reference sequence). The CDR3 covers 16 residues. CDR3 loop: CASSSPGGVGVYEQYF. CDR3 nucleotide sequence: TGTGCCAGCAGCTCCCCGGGGGGTGTCGGGGTTTACGAGCAGTACTTC.

The DNA for the CDR3 is TGTGCCAGCAGTGACGGTCTTCGTCGGGATACGCAGTATTTT. Amino acid sequence: CASSDGLRRDTQYF. The chain links TRBV12-3 or TRBV12-4 to TRBJ2-3; D unclear. The CDR3 has 14 residues. V was pared by 5 bases and J by 6 bases, with 15 bases between.

Comment on this clonotype: The CDR3 carries no conserved terminal phenylalanine or tryptophan, so it likely arises from a read error. The chain couples TRBV2 to TRBJ2-7, with 8 bases aligning to TRBD2. Trimming cost V 3 bases and J 4 bases; bases outside gene matches: 8. This CDR3 comprises 15 residues. CDR1 and CDR2 from the germline V gene are SNHLY and FYNNEI. The DNA of the CDR3 is TGTGCCAGCAGTGAGGACCTAGCGGGCGGATACGAGCAGTACTCC. It yields the protein CASSEDLAGGYEQYS.

This sequence joins TRBV15 and TRBJ2-6, with D perhaps matching TRBD2 (5 bases). The CDR3 is 18 amino acids. Germline V lookup: CDR1 LNHNV, CDR2 YYDKDF (reference sequence). Trimming removed 1 base at V and 3 bases at J, with 16 bases between. CDR3 residues: CATSRVGLGVFGANVLTF. The CDR3 nucleotides read TGTGCCACCAGCAGAGTTGGGTTGGGAGTTTTTGGGGCCAACGTCCTGACTTTC.

The J gene is TRBJ1-1, the V gene TRBV15; 9 bases are a match to TRBD1. The V and J ends lost 0 bases and 9 bases, in that order; junction bases with no gene match: 5. Germline loops: CDR1 LNHNV, CDR2 YYDKDF (reference sequence). The CDR3 has 14 amino acids. In DNA form, the CDR3 reads TGTGCCACCAGCAGAGAGCGGACAGGGGTAAAAGCTTTCTTT. This encodes CATSRERTGVKAFF.

The genes are TRBV10-3 and TRBJ2-7; TRBD2 is a possible D gene (6 bases). Germline loops: CDR1 ENHRY, CDR2 SYGVKD. Trimming took off 0 bases at V and 9 bases at J, with 18 bases between the two ends. CDR3 length: 15 residues. CDR3 loop: CAISESVGGASGQYF. Here the CDR3 DNA reads TGTGCCATCAGTGAGTCGGTCGGGGGAGCGTCGGGGCAGTACTTC.

The chain uses TRBV9 and TRBJ2-4; D not resolved. Germline values: CDR1 SGDLS, CDR2 YYNGEE. This CDR3 region has 14 residues. V was cut by 4 bases and J by 0 bases, with 8 bases left in between. CDR3 residues: CASSPPGAKNIQYF. CDR3 nucleotides: TGTGCCAGCAGCCCGCCGGGAGCCAAAAACATTCAGTACTTC.

The sample holds a few counts of this clonotype. The V call is TRBV20-1, the J call TRBJ1-4; weak D call: TRBD1 (6 bases). The CDR3 totals 13 residues. Germline CDR1 and CDR2: DFQATT and SNEGSKA (reference sequence). Deletions cut 4 bases from V and 0 bases from J, with 6 bases between. DNA for the CDR3: TGCAGTGCTACAGGGGCAACTAATGAAAAACTGTTTTTT. Translation gives CSATGATNEKLFF.

The V call is TRBV18, the J call TRBJ1-1, with a possible D match to TRBD1 (5 bases). This CDR3 has 11 residues. From germline, CDR1 is KGHSH and CDR2 LQKENI. The V gene lost 4 bases and the J gene lost 8 bases, with 8 bases spanning the gap. CDR3 protein: CASSQRDEAFF. The CDR3 DNA reads as TGTGCCAGCTCACAACGGGACGAAGCTTTCTTT. Together with reference TRBV18 and TRBJ1-1, the CDR3 gives the full variable domain: NAGVMQNPRHLVRRRGQEARLRCSPMKGHSHVYWYRQLPEEGLKFMVYLQKENIIDESGMPKERFSAEFPKEGPSILRIQQVVRGDSAAYFCASSQRDEAFFGQGTRLTVV.

The CDR3 DNA reads TGTGCCAGCAGCTTAGAGCTAGCGGGAGGTCTCTACGAGCAGTACTTC. Encoded protein: CASSLELAGGLYEQYF. The chain couples TRBV11-2 to TRBJ2-7; TRBD2 aligns across 11 bases. The V gene's germline CDR1 is SGHAT and CDR2 FQNNGV. Unmatched junction bases numbered 4, after V lost 0 bases and J lost 3 bases. This CDR3 has 16 amino acids.

This clonotype has just a few counts. V usage is TRBV5-1 and J usage is TRBJ2-1; 7 bases map to TRBD2. Germline assignment: CDR1 SGHRS and CDR2 YFSETQ. V gave up 7 bases and J gave up 7 bases; unmatched junction bases: 14. CDR3 size: 15 residues. The CDR3 loop is CASQPGSGAGNEQFF. The CDR3 bases are TGCGCCAGCCAACCCGGAAGCGGGGCAGGGAATGAGCAGTTCTTC. The full variable domain, its missing parts supplied by reference TRBV5-1 and TRBJ2-1, is KAGVTQTPRYLIKTRGQQVTLSCSPISGHRSVSWYQQTPGQGLQFLFEYFSETQRNKGNFPGRFSGRQFSNSRSEMNVSTLELGDSALYLCASQPGSGAGNEQFFGPGTRLTVL.

The chain has TRBV6-5 and TRBJ1-2; unclear D gene. This CDR3 is built from 15 residues. CDR1 and CDR2 (germline): MNHEY, SVGAGI. V lost 2 bases to trimming and J lost 1 base, with 11 bases between them. CDR3 sequence (DNA): TGTGCCAGCAGTTACAGACGGGGAAATAACTATGGCTACACCTTC. It encodes CASSYRRGNNYGYTF.

V usage is TRBV20-1 and J usage is TRBJ1-5, with D possibly matching TRBD1 (6 bases). The CDR3 is 15 amino acids. V lost 2 bases and J lost 3, with 14 bases in between. Germline CDR1 reads DFQATT; CDR2 reads SNEGSKA (reference sequence). The CDR3 nucleotides read TGCAGTGCTAGATCCGGACAGAGCTACAATCAGCCCCAGCATTTT. Protein product: CSARSGQSYNQPQHF.

The rearrangement joins TRBV5-6 to TRBJ2-2; D not resolved. This CDR3 is 17 amino acids long. Germline V gene sequence: CDR1 SGHDT, CDR2 YYEEEE. V was cut by 1 base and J by 4 bases, with 17 bases left in between. The CDR3 DNA reads TGTGCCAGCAGCTTGTCCGAAAAGGTTCCCGGCACCGGGGAGCTGTTTTTT. This translates into CASSLSEKVPGTGELFF.

This clonotype came up a few times. This sequence joins TRBV12-3 or TRBV12-4 and TRBJ2-1; 12 nucleotides match TRBD2. This CDR3 is built from 15 residues. Trimming cost V 5 bases and J 6 bases; bases outside gene matches: 5. CDR3 nucleotides: TGTGCCAGCAGTCCGACTAGCGGGGGTGTCAATGAGCAGTTCTTC. This codes for CASSPTSGGVNEQFF.

The sample holds many counts of this clonotype. V is TRBV5-5 and J is TRBJ1-5; the match to TRBD1 covers 8 bases. This CDR3 spans 16 amino acids. Trimming took 1 base from V and 2 from J; bases not matched to a gene: 5. Germline assignment: CDR1 SGHKS and CDR2 YYEKEE (reference sequence). The CDR3: CASSLSGGIGNQPQHF. The CDR3 nucleotides read TGTGCCAGCAGCTTGTCAGGGGGCATCGGCAATCAGCCCCAGCATTTT.

V gene TRBV29-1 combines with J gene TRBJ1-1; D might be TRBD1 (6 bases). The CDR3 sequence is 13 residues long. V lost 2 bases, J lost 7 bases, and 14 bases lay in between. The germline V gene encodes CDR1 SQVTM and CDR2 ANQGSEA. In DNA form, the CDR3 reads TGCAGCGTTGAATGGGGAAGGGGGAGTGAAGCTTTCTTT. Protein product: CSVEWGRGSEAFF.

The chain links TRBV4-2 to TRBJ1-1, with no clear D. The germline V gene has CDR1 LGHNA and CDR2 YNFKEQ. The CDR3 contains 15 residues. Deletions cut 1 base from V and 0 bases from J, with 9 bases between. CDR3 in amino acids: CASSQARLLNTEAFF. CDR3 DNA: TGTGCCAGCAGCCAAGCTAGACTGTTGAACACTGAAGCTTTCTTT.

J is TRBJ2-3 and V is TRBV5-1; no firm D call. Germline lookup yields CDR1 SGHRS and CDR2 YFSETQ. The CDR3 loop spans 12 amino acids. V dropped 0 bases and J dropped 7 bases, with 6 bases sitting between them. CDR3 bases: TGCGCCAGCAGCTTGGAGCTTAATACGCAGTATTTT. Protein product: CASSLELNTQYF.

This clonotype has more than one count but fewer than ten. The V call is TRBV15, the J call TRBJ2-6, with unresolved D. With 3 bases removed from V and 1 base from J, the gap between germline ends came to 10 bases. From germline, CDR1 is LNHNV and CDR2 YYDKDF (reference sequence). This CDR3 is built from 16 residues. The CDR3 sequence is CATSRIPDSGANVLTF. The CDR3 DNA follows: TGTGCCACCAGCAGGATCCCAGATTCTGGGGCCAACGTCCTGACTTTC. Looking up the rest from reference TRBV15 and TRBJ2-6 gives the full variable domain: DAMVIQNPRYQVTQFGKPVTLSCSQTLNHNVMYWYQQKSSQAPKLLFHYYDKDFNNEADTPDNFQSRRPNTSFCFLDIRSPGLGDTAMYLCATSRIPDSGANVLTFGAGSRLTVL.

This clonotype was picked up a small number of times. The V gene is TRBV18, the J gene TRBJ1-2, with no clear D. The CDR3 is 15 residues long. V was clipped by 4 bases and J by 0 bases, with 12 bases between them. Looked up from germline, CDR1 is KGHSH and CDR2 is LQKENI. The CDR3, as DNA: TGTGCCAGCTCACTCCCGTACACGACTAACTATGGCTACACCTTC. It codes for CASSLPYTTNYGYTF. The variable domain in full, with the rest retrieved from reference TRBV18 and TRBJ1-2, is NAGVMQNPRHLVRRRGQEARLRCSPMKGHSHVYWYRQLPEEGLKFMVYLQKENIIDESGMPKERFSAEFPKEGPSILRIQQVVRGDSAAYFCASSLPYTTNYGYTFGSGTRLTVV.

This clonotype was observed a handful of times. CDR3 protein: CASAPQQLNTGELFF. As DNA, the CDR3 is TGCGCCAGCGCCCCTCAGCAGTTAAACACCGGGGAGCTGTTTTTT. The chain links TRBV5-1 to TRBJ2-2, with D uncertain. V lost 7 bases and J 2 bases, leaving 15 bases between the germline ends. This CDR3 has 15 residues. Per germline, CDR1 SGHRS and CDR2 YFSETQ.

The rearrangement joins TRBV12-3 or TRBV12-4 to TRBJ2-3; TRBD2 agrees at 11 bases. The CDR3 totals 17 residues. V shed 0 bases and J 4 bases; nucleotides not matched to a gene: 6. CDR3 residues: CASSLALASGRPDTQYF. The CDR3, as DNA: TGTGCCAGCAGTTTAGCGCTCGCTAGCGGGAGGCCAGATACGCAGTATTTT.